These T cell receptor beta chains were read from a single sample in a study of T cell changes during pregnancy in multiple sclerosis. The data were produced by immunoSEQ multiplex PCR, yet TCRdb's version contains in-frame clones alone and is incomplete. The sample includes 30,000 to 40,000 clones, 85% to 90% seen only once; the top ten take 3% to 4%. The sample in question was CD8+ T cells from peripheral blood mononuclear cells, obtained in the third trimester of pregnancy. Receptor source: a female donor with multiple sclerosis, enrolled in a pregnancy study. Both conserved end residues are part of each CDR3. Fields, in order: V gene, clone size, J gene, D gene, CDR3 protein, CDR3 DNA. A D gene is named only where the DNA matches it firmly. For some rows the clone size is stated as once, few or many, or as a class when expanded; others skip it.

TRBV27	.	TRBJ1-6	TRBD1	CASSFGTGGSPLHF	TGTGCCAGCAGTTTTGGGACAGGGGGCTCACCCCTCCACTTT
TRBV15	.	TRBJ1-2	.	CATSEGGGYTF	TGTGCCACCAGCGAGGGTGGCGGCTACACCTTC
TRBV10-3	once	TRBJ1-1	TRBD1	CAISGGTGVAEAFF	TGTGCCATCAGTGGGGGGACAGGGGTCGCTGAAGCTTTCTTT
TRBV6-4	.	TRBJ2-1	.	CASSVEGGSYNEQFF	TGTGCCAGCAGTGTGGAGGGAGGCTCCTACAATGAGCAGTTCTTC
TRBV9	.	TRBJ2-3	.	CASSAGVTSTDTQYF	TGTGCCAGCAGCGCGGGGGTGACAAGCACAGATACGCAGTATTTT
TRBV7-9	.	TRBJ1-5	TRBD1	CASSLGGGQGNQPQHF	TGTGCCAGCAGCTTAGGAGGCGGACAGGGAAATCAGCCCCAGCATTTT
TRBV7-2	.	TRBJ2-3	TRBD2	CASSYPIAGGGTDTQYF	TGTGCCAGCAGCTACCCTATAGCGGGGGGAGGCACAGATACGCAGTATTTT
TRBV7-9	.	TRBJ2-5	TRBD2	CASRSSGGAEETQYF	TGTGCCAGCAGATCTAGCGGGGGGGCGGAAGAGACCCAGTACTTC
TRBV2	.	TRBJ2-1	TRBD2	CASSEGGGGNEQFF	TGTGCCAGCAGTGAAGGGGGGGGAGGGAATGAGCAGTTCTTC
TRBV28	once	TRBJ1-1	.	CASSWFRDTEAFF	TGTGCCAGCAGTTGGTTCAGGGACACTGAAGCTTTCTTT
TRBV6-1	.	TRBJ2-7	TRBD1	CASTVAGTGSYEQYF	TGTGCCAGCACCGTTGCCGGGACAGGCTCCTACGAGCAGTACTTC
TRBV7-8	.	TRBJ2-1	TRBD2	CASSWLAGGRLNEQFF	TGTGCCAGCAGCTGGTTAGCGGGGGGGCGGTTAAATGAGCAGTTCTTC
TRBV7-3	.	TRBJ2-1	TRBD2	CASSFLGGEDEQFF	TGTGCCAGCAGTTTCCTGGGGGGGGAGGATGAGCAGTTCTTC
TRBV9	.	TRBJ1-5	.	CASSVEGRSNQPQHF	TGTGCCAGCAGCGTAGAGGGGAGGAGCAATCAGCCCCAGCATTTT
TRBV19	.	TRBJ2-7	.	CASSLGRGYEQYF	TGTGCCAGTAGTCTGGGCAGGGGTTACGAGCAGTACTTC
TRBV15	.	TRBJ2-3	TRBD1	CATSSNRGLTADTQYF	TGTGCCACCAGCAGCAACAGGGGGCTTACAGCAGATACGCAGTATTTT
TRBV5-1	.	TRBJ2-7	.	CASSGDWVEQYF	TGCGCCAGCAGCGGAGACTGGGTCGAGCAGTACTTC
TRBV19	.	TRBJ2-7	TRBD1	CASSWGQGDEQYF	TGTGCCAGTAGTTGGGGACAGGGTGACGAGCAGTACTTC
TRBV7-2	.	TRBJ2-3	TRBD1	CASSRGDRGGTDTQYF	TGTGCCAGCAGCCGAGGAGACAGGGGTGGCACAGATACGCAGTATTTT
TRBV7-6	.	TRBJ2-1	TRBD1	CASSGPGNGQGTYNEQFF	TGTGCCAGCAGCGGGCCTGGGAACGGACAGGGGACATACAATGAGCAGTTCTTC
TRBV4-1	.	TRBJ1-2	.	CASSQAVGAEFNYGYTF	TGCGCCAGCAGCCAAGCCGTTGGGGCGGAATTTAACTATGGCTACACCTTC
TRBV5-6	.	TRBJ1-1	.	CASSPGFMNTEAFF	TGTGCCAGCAGCCCCGGGTTCATGAACACTGAAGCTTTCTTT
TRBV7-9	.	TRBJ2-5	.	CASSLGGLYQETQYF	TGTGCCAGCAGCTTAGGAGGTTTGTACCAAGAGACCCAGTACTTC
TRBV13	.	TRBJ2-7	.	CASSTRTEVYYEQYF	TGTGCCAGCAGCACCCGGACGGAGGTTTACTACGAGCAGTACTTC
TRBV7-6	.	TRBJ2-7	TRBD2	CASSGGLAGGSEQYF	TGTGCCAGCAGCGGGGGACTAGCGGGGGGCAGCGAGCAGTACTTC
TRBV4-3	.	TRBJ2-6	.	CASSQKGAGANVLTF	TGCGCCAGCAGCCAGAAGGGGGCTGGGGCCAACGTCCTGACTTTC
TRBV4-3	.	TRBJ2-5	.	CASSQAPGLYETQYF	TGCGCCAGCAGCCAGGCCCCGGGACTGTATGAGACCCAGTACTTC
TRBV18	.	TRBJ1-1	.	CASSPWGRVKEAFF	TGTGCCAGCTCACCCTGGGGCAGGGTTAAGGAAGCTTTCTTT
TRBV30	.	TRBJ1-3	TRBD1	CAVRGPGNTIYF	TGTGCCGTTAGGGGGCCTGGAAACACCATATATTTT
TRBV11-2	once	TRBJ2-5	.	CASSTRVQETQYF	TGTGCCAGCAGCACTAGGGTGCAAGAGACCCAGTACTTC
TRBV27	.	TRBJ1-5	TRBD1	CASSFGQANQPQHF	TGTGCCAGCAGCTTCGGACAGGCCAATCAGCCCCAGCATTTT
TRBV7-3	.	TRBJ2-1	.	CASSLTGNNEQFF	TGTGCCAGCAGCCTTACAGGGAACAATGAGCAGTTCTTC
TRBV6-6	.	TRBJ1-2	TRBD1	CASRDRGPSYGYTF	TGTGCCAGCAGGGACAGGGGACCATCCTATGGCTACACCTTC
TRBV18	.	TRBJ2-5	TRBD2	CASSPVRGAQETQYF	TGTGCCAGCTCACCTGTGCGGGGGGCACAAGAGACCCAGTACTTC
TRBV7-9	.	TRBJ2-7	TRBD1	CASSLVGRTGNSYEQYF	TGTGCCAGCAGCTTAGTAGGCCGGACAGGGAATTCCTACGAGCAGTACTTC
TRBV19	.	TRBJ1-1	.	CASNLDRNTEAFF	TGTGCCAGTAACCTGGACAGGAACACTGAAGCTTTCTTT
TRBV7-6	.	TRBJ1-5	TRBD1	CASSLAAGGGQPQHF	TGTGCCAGCAGCTTAGCCGCAGGGGGCGGGCAGCCCCAGCATTTT
TRBV19	.	TRBJ2-3	TRBD2	CASSYGLAGPDTDTQYF	TGTGCCAGTAGTTACGGACTAGCGGGGCCTGACACAGATACGCAGTATTTT
TRBV6-4	.	TRBJ2-1	TRBD2	CASSSGGSGGTVVEQFF	TGTGCCAGCAGCTCCGGGGGGAGCGGGGGGACGGTGGTTGAGCAGTTCTTC
TRBV19	.	TRBJ2-1	.	CASSWYADSYNEQFF	TGTGCCAGTAGTTGGTACGCGGACTCCTACAATGAGCAGTTCTTC
TRBV6-6	.	TRBJ2-5	TRBD2	CASMLSGGSRETQYF	TGTGCCAGCATGCTAAGCGGGGGGTCCCGGGAGACCCAGTACTTC
TRBV7-3	.	TRBJ2-7	.	CASSATGSDEQYF	TGTGCCAGCAGCGCCACAGGGTCCGACGAGCAGTACTTC
TRBV27	.	TRBJ2-3	TRBD2	CASSSIAGGLTDTQYF	TGTGCCAGCAGTTCTATAGCGGGGGGGCTCACAGATACGCAGTATTTT
TRBV6-5	.	TRBJ2-1	.	CASSPLGSGNEQFF	TGTGCCAGCAGTCCCTTAGGTAGCGGCAATGAGCAGTTCTTC
TRBV18	.	TRBJ1-6	.	CASSTTGQQSSPLHF	TGTGCCAGCTCCACCACCGGACAGCAAAGTTCACCCCTCCACTTT
TRBV4-3	.	TRBJ2-7	TRBD1	CASSQYYRGVGEQYF	TGCGCCAGCAGCCAATACTACAGGGGGGTTGGCGAGCAGTACTTC
TRBV29-1	once	TRBJ2-2	.	CSGYGIGELFF	TGCAGCGGATACGGGATCGGGGAGCTGTTTTTT
TRBV4-3	.	TRBJ1-5	TRBD1	CASSQDLQGGYSNQPQHF	TGCGCCAGCAGCCAAGATCTACAGGGGGGATATAGCAATCAGCCCCAGCATTTT
TRBV2	.	TRBJ2-7	TRBD2	CASIAGGTYEQYF	TGTGCCAGCATAGCGGGGGGTACCTACGAGCAGTACTTC